The rows below give T cell receptor beta chains drawn from one sample of a study of cytomegalovirus exposure and HLA in healthy donors. The assay was immunoSEQ multiplex PCR, and TCRdb's table has in-frame clones only and misses some. The sample carries about 96,000 clones, roughly 74% recorded once. What was sequenced was PBMCs. These receptors were obtained from a woman between 65 and 79 years old in good health and CMV-seropositive. CDR3s include the opening cysteine and the closing phenylalanine or tryptophan. D genes are given only for firm matches. The listing skips clone size in some rows; elsewhere it reads once, few, many or a size class.

d_call,v_call,clone_size,j_call,cdr3_aa,cdr3_nt
TRBD1,TRBV4-1,.,TRBJ2-5,CASSLAGTGRETQYF,TGCGCCAGCAGCCTAGCCGGGACAGGGCGCGAGACCCAGTACTTC
TRBD2,TRBV9,.,TRBJ2-3,CASSVELAGGQGDTQYF,TGTGCCAGCAGCGTAGAACTAGCGGGAGGCCAGGGAGATACGCAGTATTTT
.,TRBV7-2,.,TRBJ1-3,CASSLVLQGNAIYF,TGTGCCAGCAGCTTAGTCCTTCAGGGAAACGCCATATATTTT
TRBD2,TRBV7-3,.,TRBJ2-7,CASSIGPSGREEQYF,TGTGCCAGCAGCATAGGGCCTAGCGGGAGGGAGGAGCAGTACTTC
.,TRBV6-1,.,TRBJ1-4,CASSDCPSLLVDNEKLFF,TGTGCCAGCAGTGACTGTCCAAGTCTCCTAGTCGACAATGAAAAACTGTTTTTT
TRBD2,TRBV10-1,.,TRBJ2-7,CASSGVGTSPDEQYF,TGCGCCAGCAGTGGAGTCGGGACTAGCCCCGACGAGCAGTACTTC
TRBD1,TRBV27,.,TRBJ1-2,CASSSRDRGQANYGYTF,TGTGCCAGCAGTTCCCGGGACAGGGGGCAAGCTAACTATGGCTACACCTTC
TRBD2,TRBV7-3,.,TRBJ2-3,CASSLLGGGKGTQYF,TGTGCCAGCAGCTTACTCGGCGGGGGGAAGGGAACGCAGTATTTT
.,TRBV7-8,.,TRBJ1-1,CASSRGQAMNTEAFF,TGTGCCAGCAGCAGAGGACAAGCCATGAACACTGAAGCTTTCTTT
.,TRBV7-3,.,TRBJ2-1,CASSLTSLPNNEQFF,TGTGCCAGCAGCTTAACTTCCCTACCAAACAATGAGCAGTTCTTC
TRBD2,TRBV7-2,few,TRBJ2-7,CASSPSLAASSYEQYF,TGTGCCAGCAGCCCATCGCTAGCGGCCAGCTCCTACGAGCAGTACTTC
.,TRBV29-1,few,TRBJ2-2,CSVGGGAANTGELFF,TGCAGCGTTGGAGGTGGGGCAGCGAACACCGGGGAGCTGTTTTTT
.,TRBV7-2,once,TRBJ2-3,CASSLDGGWTDTQYF,TGTGCCAGCAGCTTAGACGGGGGATGGACAGATACGCAGTATTTT
TRBD1,TRBV18,few,TRBJ2-2,CASSRSGTGDLFGELFF,TGTGCCAGCTCACGTTCCGGGACAGGGGACCTATTCGGGGAGCTGTTTTTT
TRBD1,TRBV11-1,.,TRBJ2-2,CASSLEGQGAVTGELFF,TGTGCCAGCAGCTTAGAGGGACAGGGCGCCGTCACCGGGGAGCTGTTTTTT
TRBD1,TRBV7-8,.,TRBJ2-5,CASSFSGTGAETQYF,TGTGCCAGCAGCTTTAGCGGGACAGGGGCCGAGACCCAGTACTTC
.,TRBV7-2,.,TRBJ1-4,CASSWAGAATNEKLFF,TGTGCCAGCAGCTGGGCGGGCGCGGCAACTAATGAAAAACTGTTTTTT
.,TRBV11-3,.,TRBJ2-3,CASSSRLGADTQYF,TGTGCCAGCAGCTCTCGACTAGGTGCAGATACGCAGTATTTT
.,TRBV28,.,TRBJ1-4,CASSLRTSVLQKLFF,TGTGCCAGCAGCCTCCGGACATCCGTTTTACAGAAACTGTTTTTT
.,TRBV6-6,once,TRBJ2-3,CASSYTGDTQYF,TGTGCCAGCAGTTATACAGGAGATACGCAGTATTTT
.,TRBV5-1,.,TRBJ2-3,CASSLGEVSTDTQYF,TGCGCCAGCAGCTTGGGGGAGGTCAGCACAGATACGCAGTATTTT
.,TRBV7-9,.,TRBJ2-3,CASSLGVDTQYF,TGTGCCAGCAGCTTAGGAGTGGATACGCAGTATTTT
TRBD1,TRBV6-6,.,TRBJ2-7,CASSYGRATGNYEQYF,TGTGCCAGCAGTTACGGCCGAGCGACAGGGAACTACGAGCAGTACTTC
TRBD1,TRBV10-1,once,TRBJ2-3,CASSSEFGQGAGDTQYF,TGCGCCAGCAGCTCCGAATTCGGACAGGGGGCTGGAGATACGCAGTATTTT
TRBD1,TRBV19,.,TRBJ2-7,CASSLQGAGEQYF,TGTGCCAGTAGCTTACAGGGGGCTGGCGAGCAGTACTTC
.,TRBV6-5,once,TRBJ2-7,CASSYRAGYEQYF,TGTGCCAGCAGTTACAGGGCGGGCTACGAGCAGTACTTC
TRBD1,TRBV28,.,TRBJ2-7,CASSASGTGSRYEQYF,TGTGCCAGCAGTGCCTCCGGGACAGGGTCCCGCTACGAGCAGTACTTC